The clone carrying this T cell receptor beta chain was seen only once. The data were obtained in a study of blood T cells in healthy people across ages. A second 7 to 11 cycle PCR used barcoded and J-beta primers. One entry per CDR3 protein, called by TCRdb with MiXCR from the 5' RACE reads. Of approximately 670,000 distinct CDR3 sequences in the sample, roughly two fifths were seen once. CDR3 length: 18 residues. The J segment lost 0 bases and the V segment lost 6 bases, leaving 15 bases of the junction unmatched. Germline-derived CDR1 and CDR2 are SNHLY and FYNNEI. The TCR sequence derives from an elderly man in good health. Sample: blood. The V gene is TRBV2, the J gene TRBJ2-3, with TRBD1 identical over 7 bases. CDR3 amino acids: CASSFFGQAKTSTDTQYF. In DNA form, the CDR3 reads TGTGCCAGCAGCTTCTTCGGACAGGCGAAAACTAGCACAGATACGCAGTATTTT.